Listed here are 3 T cell receptor beta chains from one sample, sequenced in a study of T cells after posttransplantation cyclophosphamide. Method: immunoSEQ multiplex PCR; TCRdb's copy keeps in-frame clones and lacks some. The sample carries tens of thousands of clones, roughly 86% recorded once. Sequencing was carried out using PBMCs. The receptor set was obtained from a man aged 25-40 years with a blood cancer, CMV-positive, and with a related stem cell donor.

The J gene is TRBJ1-1, the V gene TRBV28; D remains unclear. With 2 bases removed from V and 7 bases from J, the gap between germline ends came to 17 bases. The CDR3 totals 15 residues. The V gene's germline CDR1 is MDHEN and CDR2 SYDVKM. This CDR3 reads CASSLDLLLTGEAFF. The CDR3 nucleotides read TGTGCCAGCAGTTTAGACCTACTACTGACCGGTGAAGCTTTCTTT.

The chain uses TRBV7-2 and TRBJ1-1, with 7 bases identical to TRBD1. The CDR3 has 14 residues. CDR1 is SGHTA, CDR2 FQGNSA, per germline. Trimming removed 5 bases from V and 1 base from J; junction bases left unmatched: 4. The chain's CDR3 is CASSPRQGNTEAFF. For the CDR3, the DNA is TGTGCCAGCAGCCCCCGACAGGGGAACACTGAAGCTTTCTTT.

V is TRBV11-3 and J is TRBJ2-7, with D perhaps matching TRBD2 (5 bases). CDR3 length: 14 residues. Germline V gives CDR1 SGHNT, CDR2 YENEEA. V was shortened by 7 bases and J by 2 bases, with 15 bases between the two germline ends. The CDR3 loop is CASTWRMVPYEQYF. CDR3 nucleotides: TGTGCCAGCACCTGGAGGATGGTCCCCTACGAGCAGTACTTC. The variable domain in full, completed from reference TRBV11-3 and TRBJ2-7, reads EAGVVQSPRYKIIEKKQPVAFWCNPISGHNTLYWYLQNLGQGPELLIRYENEEAVDDSQLPKDRFSAERLKGVDSTLKIQPAELGDSAVYLCASTWRMVPYEQYFGPGTRLTVT.